This is a list of T cell receptor beta chains from one sample in a study of CD8+ T cells in alopecia areata. This table comes from immunoSEQ multiplex PCR, and its TCRdb copy is limited to in-frame clones, with some not included. The data show about 99,000 clones, just over 85% seen once. Sequencing used CD8+ T cells sorted from blood, obtained at roughly week 30, from a patient treated with tofacitinib. The source of these receptors is a human donor with alopecia areata. CDR3s include the opening cysteine and the closing phenylalanine or tryptophan. The order of the fields is V gene, J gene, D gene, clone size, CDR3 DNA, CDR3 protein. The D gene is left open where the match is weak. Expanded clones are given a class, and other clones once, few, many or no size at all.

TRBV19,TRBJ1-5,.,.,TGTGCCAGTAGGGAGTCGCCTCGGCAGCCCCAGCATTTT,CASRESPRQPQHF
TRBV30,TRBJ1-2,.,once,TGTGCCGGAGGGGATGGCTACACCTTC,CAGGDGYTF
TRBV7-8,TRBJ2-3,.,.,TGTGCCAGCAGCTCCGGCGGGGCTAGCACAGATACGCAGTATTTT,CASSSGGASTDTQYF
TRBV7-9,TRBJ2-7,.,.,TGTGCCAGCAGCTTAGTTGGGGGTGCATCCTACGAGCAGTACTTC,CASSLVGGASYEQYF
TRBV12-5,TRBJ2-5,TRBD1,.,TGTGCTAGTGGTTTGGAACCAAAGACAGGGGAAGAGACCCAGTACTTC,CASGLEPKTGEETQYF
TRBV29-1,TRBJ1-5,.,few,TGCAGCGTTGGCGCCCCTAATCAGCCCCAGCATTTT,CSVGAPNQPQHF
TRBV27,TRBJ1-5,.,.,TGTGCCAGCAGACAGGGTGGCCAGCCCCAGCATTTT,CASRQGGQPQHF
TRBV7-6,TRBJ1-1,.,.,TGTGCCAGCAGCCCCTCATCGGGAGGGAGGCCTGAAGCTTTCTTT,CASSPSSGGRPEAFF
TRBV15,TRBJ2-7,.,.,TGTGCCACCAGCAGCCTCAGGGTCTACGAGCAGTACTTC,CATSSLRVYEQYF
TRBV29-1,TRBJ2-7,.,.,TGCAGCGTTAGTATTAGCCTGATCTACGAGCAGTACTTC,CSVSISLIYEQYF
TRBV19,TRBJ2-1,.,.,TGTGCCAGTAGTATAGAGGACGCCCCGAAATACCTTGAGCAGTTCTTC,CASSIEDAPKYLEQFF
TRBV2,TRBJ2-3,TRBD2,few,TGTGCCAGCAGTAATAGCGGGAGGGAGATAGATACGCAGTATTTT,CASSNSGREIDTQYF
TRBV4-1,TRBJ2-1,TRBD2,.,TGCGCCAGCAGCCAAGATGAGAGCGGGAGCGCCTACAATGAGCAGTTCTTC,CASSQDESGSAYNEQFF